Listed here are 4 T cell receptor beta chains from one sample, sequenced in a study of blood T cells in healthy people across ages. It was with a sample-barcoded 5' primer and a J-beta primer mix that a second PCR of about 7 to 12 cycles was run. In TCRdb, the 5' RACE reads were re-called with MiXCR into one record per CDR3 protein. The data show about 940,000 distinct CDR3 sequences, about 48% seen once. The sequencing input was blood. Receptor source: a young man in good health.

The V and J genes are TRBV21-1 and TRBJ2-3; TRBD1, the table's D call, lacks a check against the DNA. TRBV21-1 is a pseudogene locus. This CDR3 contains 17 residues. The CDR3 reads CASSTSGQGIYTDTQYF. DNA for the CDR3: TGTGCCAGCAGCACTTCGGGACAGGGGATTTACACAGATACGCAGTATTTT.

This clonotype occurred many times. The gene calls are TRBV18 and TRBJ2-7; TRBD1 is a possible D gene (5 bases). CDR1 and CDR2 from the germline V gene are KGHSH and LQKENI. V gave up 6 bases and J gave up 5 bases, with 11 bases separating them. The CDR3 contains 12 residues. Written as DNA, the CDR3 is TGTGCCAGCTCCCCTGGCAGGGACGAGCAGTACTTC. It translates to CASSPGRDEQYF.

Many counts were recorded for this clonotype. This chain uses TRBV10-3 with TRBJ1-2; D call uncertain. Germline values: CDR1 ENHRY, CDR2 SYGVKD. Trimming cost V 8 bases and J 6 bases, with 16 bases left between them. CDR3 length: 13 residues. The CDR3 DNA follows: TGTGCCATCGCAAAGGTTTTTGAGGATGGCTACACCTTC. Amino acids: CAIAKVFEDGYTF.

The J gene is TRBJ2-1, the V gene TRBV12-3 or TRBV12-4; possibly TRBD2 for D (6 bases). The length of the CDR3 is 17 residues. V was shortened by 4 bases and J by 0 bases, with 16 bases between the two germline ends. CDR3 in DNA: TGTGCCAGCAGTTCCCTCGGGAGATCGAGCTCCTACAATGAGCAGTTCTTC. Protein: CASSSLGRSSSYNEQFF.